This TCR beta chain was recovered during a study of T cell responses to AZD1222 COVID-19 vaccine. Some clones are missing from TCRdb's copy, which holds only in-frame ones; the method was immunoSEQ multiplex PCR. The table has about 130,000 clones, 70% to 90% seen once. Broader study findings: Clonal diversity may have been underestimated in mostly white British donors. There were vaccine-associated CD4 TCRs across spike, dominant at 160-218 and 743-854.

This clone turned up a few times. Its antigen is undetermined. The CDR3 has 17 residues. Germline V gives CDR1 LGHNA, CDR2 YSLEER. After removal of 0 bases from V and 4 bases from J, the junction contained 9 bases not matched to a gene. The sequencing used peripheral blood, collected 28 days after the second AZD1222 dose. The chain employs TRBV4-3 and TRBJ1-2; 9 positions agree with TRBD1. This clonotype was sampled from an adult who received the AZD1222 COVID-19 vaccine. The CDR3: CASSQDRATGGTYGYTF. The CDR3, as DNA: TGCGCCAGCAGCCAAGATCGTGCGACAGGGGGTACCTATGGCTACACCTTC.